This T cell receptor beta chain is drawn from a study of T cells in Graves' hyperthyroidism and ophthalmopathy. Findings and limits, study-wide: The blood repertoire included most of the expanded thyroid clonotypes above 0.001. Ophthalmopathy prediction by the model preceded onset by a median approximately 5.9 months.

This clonotype was seen repeatedly, ten times or more. Its antigen is unidentified. RNA transcripts gave rise to amplified TCR beta CDR3 regions. The HTBI primer set drove a first-round RT-PCR of the TCR CDR3. Each CDR3 protein is one row after TCRdb ran MiXCR on the multiplex PCR reads. The table records around 700,000 distinct CDR3 sequences, approximately 19% of them present only once. Trimming cost V 4 bases and J 5 bases, with 9 bases left between them. The CDR3 has 13 amino acids. Looked up from germline, CDR1 is LGHDT and CDR2 is YNNKEL (reference sequence). Newly diagnosed patients aged 18 to 65 had hyperthyroidism of under 2 months' duration. The study collected blood at first hyperthyroidism diagnosis, before any ophthalmopathy symptoms arose.

Sequencing was performed on blood. V is TRBV3-1 and J is TRBJ1-5; D call uncertain. The source is a woman aged 45 to 65 with Graves' hyperthyroidism that later progressed to Graves' ophthalmopathy. The DNA for the CDR3 is TGTGCCAGCAGCCTCGGACCCTATCAGCCCCAGCATTTT. Translating it yields CASSLGPYQPQHF.